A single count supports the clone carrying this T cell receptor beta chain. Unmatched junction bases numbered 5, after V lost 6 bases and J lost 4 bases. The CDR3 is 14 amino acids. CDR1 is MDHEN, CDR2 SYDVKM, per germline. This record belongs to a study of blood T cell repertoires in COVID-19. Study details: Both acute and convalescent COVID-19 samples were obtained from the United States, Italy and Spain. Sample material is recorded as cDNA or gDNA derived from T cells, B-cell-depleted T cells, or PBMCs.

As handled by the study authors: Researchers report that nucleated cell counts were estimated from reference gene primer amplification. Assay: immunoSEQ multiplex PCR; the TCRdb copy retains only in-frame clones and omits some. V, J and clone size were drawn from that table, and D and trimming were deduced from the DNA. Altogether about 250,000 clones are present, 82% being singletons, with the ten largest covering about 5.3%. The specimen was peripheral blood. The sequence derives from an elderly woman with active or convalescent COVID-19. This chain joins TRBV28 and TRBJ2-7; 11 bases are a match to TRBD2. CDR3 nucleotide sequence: TGTGCCAGCAGGCCTAGCGGGGGGAAATACGAGCAGTACTTC. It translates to CASRPSGGKYEQYF. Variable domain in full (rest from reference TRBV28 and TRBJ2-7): DVKVTQSSRYLVKRTGEKVFLECVQDMDHENMFWYRQDPGLGLRLIYFSYDVKMKEKGDIPEGYSVSREKKERFSLILESASTNQTSMYLCASRPSGGKYEQYFGPGTRLTVT.